What follows are 26 T cell receptor beta chains derived from one specimen sequenced in a study of breast tumors, draining lymph nodes, adjacent tissues (dated by TCRdb to about 2016). Library method: multiplex PCR. TCRdb lists the instrument as Illumina HiSeq 2000. Starting from the raw public reads, TCRdb applied fastp trimming at Q25, assembled clones with MiXCR and retained in-frame beta chains. Each entry is one CDR3 protein sequence, shown with its most common DNA and genes. This sample is represented by 60,000 to 65,000 distinct CDR3 sequences; 57% of them were singletons. The ten largest clones take up roughly 18% of the sample. Sequenced material: breast tumor tissue. These receptors all come from a female donor with breast cancer. Some clones in this sample may be carry-over from other donors' samples.

The V and J genes are TRBV7-3 and TRBJ2-7; D not resolved. V was pared by 2 bases and J by 3 bases, with 11 bases between. The CDR3 is 14 amino acids. In germline, CDR1 is SGHTA, CDR2 FQGTGA. CDR3 bases: TGTGCCAGCAGCTTACAAGGGATGTTCTACGAGCAGTACTTC. As protein: CASSLQGMFYEQYF.

The chain joins TRBV2 to TRBJ2-2; a possible D gene is TRBD2 (7 bases). The V end lost 6 bases, the J end lost 8 bases, and 22 bases lay between the germline ends. CDR3 length: 16 amino acids. Germline-derived CDR1 and CDR2 are SNHLY and FYNNEI. The CDR3 here is CASSAPGGGGTGELFF. As DNA, the CDR3 is TGTGCCAGCAGCGCACCGGGAGGCGGAGGGACAGGGGAGCTGTTTTTT.

The chain combines TRBV19 with TRBJ2-7; D may be TRBD1 (6 bases). Deletions cut 4 bases from V and 0 bases from J, with 10 bases between. This CDR3 spans 14 amino acids. Germline values: CDR1 LNHDA, CDR2 SQIVND (reference sequence). The CDR3 sequence is CASSTGAGSYEQYF. In DNA form, the CDR3 reads TGTGCCAGTAGTACAGGGGCAGGCTCCTACGAGCAGTACTTC.

This clonotype was detected once. The CDR3 nucleotides are TGTGCCAGCAGCAAGGGACTAGCCGGCAATGAGCAGTTCTTC. Translating gives CASSKGLAGNEQFF. The chain combines TRBV9 with TRBJ2-1; 9 positions match TRBD2. Germline assignment: CDR1 SGDLS and CDR2 YYNGEE. Trimming at V came to 4 bases and at J to 6 bases, leaving 5 bases not matched to a gene. The length of the CDR3 is 14 residues.

This clonotype was recorded at least ten times. This chain joins TRBV7-3 and TRBJ2-2; a possible D gene is TRBD2 (5 bases). The CDR3 spans 14 residues. Trimming removed 4 bases at V and 1 base at J, with 7 bases between. The germline CDR1 and CDR2 sequences are SGHTA and FQGTGA. CDR3 in DNA: TGTGCCAGCAGCTCCGGACTGAACACCGGGGAGCTGTTTTTT. Translating it yields CASSSGLNTGELFF.

V usage is TRBV7-9 and J usage is TRBJ2-5; D not certain. CDR3 size: 13 residues. Germline values: CDR1 SEHNR, CDR2 FQNEAQ (reference sequence). V was shortened by 4 bases and J by 4 bases, with 10 bases between the two germline ends. In DNA form, the CDR3 reads TGTGCCAGCAGCTCTGGAAGCGTAGAGACCCAGTACTTC. Amino acid sequence: CASSSGSVETQYF.

This clonotype was counted many times. The chain recombines TRBV5-4 with TRBJ1-2, with D hard to call. This CDR3 is 14 amino acids long. V was trimmed by 3 bases and J by 2 bases, leaving 11 bases between them. CDR1 is SGHNT, CDR2 YYREEE, per germline (reference sequence). This CDR3 reads CASSSVGQNYGYTF. The CDR3 DNA sequence: TGTGCCAGCAGCTCGGTTGGTCAGAACTATGGCTACACCTTC.

The chain joins TRBV7-2 to TRBJ2-7; 12 bases are shared with TRBD2. Germline values: CDR1 SGHTA, CDR2 FQGNSA. V gave up 0 bases and J gave up 2 bases; unmatched junction bases: 2. The CDR3 contains 16 residues. The CDR3 region has the DNA TGTGCCAGCAGCTTAGCGAGGACTAGCGGGACCTACGAGCAGTACTTC. This encodes CASSLARTSGTYEQYF. The variable domain in full, with the rest retrieved from reference TRBV7-2 and TRBJ2-7, is GAGVSQSPSNKVTEKGKDVELRCDPISGHTALYWYRQSLGQGLEFLIYFQGNSAPDKSGLPSDRFSAERTGGSVSTLTIQRTQQEDSAVYLCASSLARTSGTYEQYFGPGTRLTVT.

This rearrangement joins TRBV7-6 to TRBJ1-4, with D maybe TRBD1 (5 bases). The germline CDR1 and CDR2 sequences are SGHVS and FNYEAQ. Trimming stripped 1 base from V and 7 bases from J, with 13 bases between. CDR3 size: 15 residues. The CDR3 reads CASSLGLWDGEKLFF. The CDR3, as DNA: TGTGCCAGCAGCTTAGGACTGTGGGACGGTGAAAAACTGTTTTTT. The variable domain in full, with the rest retrieved from reference TRBV7-6 and TRBJ1-4, is GAGVSQSPRYKVTKRGQDVALRCDPISGHVSLYWYRQALGQGPEFLTYFNYEAQQDKSGLPNDRFSAERPEGSISTLTIQRTEQRDSAMYRCASSLGLWDGEKLFFGSGTQLSVL.

The rearrangement joins TRBV9 to TRBJ2-1, with TRBD2 as a possible D gene (6 bases). Trimming shortened V by 0 bases and J by 4 bases, and 23 bases separated the two germline ends. This CDR3 comprises 19 residues. Germline CDR1 is SGDLS and CDR2 is YYNGEE. The CDR3 sequence: CASSVDPSPVGGFYNEQFF. CDR3 coding DNA: TGTGCCAGCAGCGTAGACCCTAGCCCCGTTGGGGGGTTTTACAATGAGCAGTTCTTC.

This clonotype was observed a handful of times. The V gene is TRBV6-6, the J gene TRBJ2-3; 9 nucleotides align to TRBD2. The CDR3 is 16 residues long. V gave up 5 bases and J gave up 4 bases; unmatched junction bases: 10. Germline lookup yields CDR1 MNHNY and CDR2 SVGAGI (reference sequence). The CDR3 DNA follows: TGTGCCAGCAGTCACTGGCCGGGACTAGCTGCAGATACGCAGTATTTT. It yields the protein CASSHWPGLAADTQYF.

This clonotype was seen repeatedly, ten times or more. The V and J genes are TRBV15 and TRBJ2-5; 7 bases align to TRBD2. Germline V gene data show CDR1 as LNHNV and CDR2 as YYDKDF (reference sequence). This CDR3 is 15 amino acids long. V trimming: 0 bases; J trimming: 4 bases; junction bases outside the gene matches: 5. The CDR3 loop reads CATSRDWGGGETQYF. The CDR3 DNA reads TGTGCCACCAGCAGAGATTGGGGGGGGGGAGAGACCCAGTACTTC.

The V and J genes are TRBV20-1 and TRBJ2-7; a possible D gene is TRBD1 (5 bases). CDR3 length equals 11 residues. The V end lost 6 bases, the J end lost 7 bases, and 13 bases lay between the germline ends. The germline gives CDR1 DFQATT, CDR2 SNEGSKA (reference sequence). The CDR3 bases are TGCAGTGCCAAATCAGGGTGGGAGCAGTACTTC. It encodes CSAKSGWEQYF.

At least ten counts were recorded for this clonotype. CDR3 loop: CSARDNGGLGVGGFVLTF. CDR3 coding DNA: TGCAGTGCTAGAGATAACGGGGGCTTAGGGGTGGGGGGTTTCGTCCTGACTTTC. This chain joins TRBV20-1 and TRBJ2-6; D may be TRBD1 or TRBD2 (6 bases each). This CDR3 has 18 amino acids. CDR1 is DFQATT and CDR2 is SNEGSKA in the germline V gene (reference sequence). V lost 0 bases, J lost 12 bases, and 27 bases lay in between.

The chain combines TRBV20-1 with TRBJ2-3, with 7 bases matching TRBD2. The V segment lost 4 bases and the J segment 8 bases; nucleotides outside the gene matches: 6. This CDR3 region has 12 residues. Per germline, CDR1 DFQATT and CDR2 SNEGSKA (reference sequence). The CDR3: CSAKPSGGTQYF. CDR3 bases: TGCAGTGCTAAGCCTAGCGGAGGTACGCAGTATTTT.

This clonotype was counted ten times or more. With a much larger clone just one base away, this may be a read error. CDR3 in amino acids: CSARATGTAAAGANVLTF. The CDR3 DNA follows: TGCAGTGCTAGAGCCACCGGGACGGCGGCGGCCGGGGCCAACGTCCTGACTTTC. The gene calls are TRBV20-1 and TRBJ2-6; D tentatively reads TRBD1 or TRBD2 (5 bases each). This CDR3 comprises 18 residues. Germline assignment: CDR1 DFQATT and CDR2 SNEGSKA (reference sequence). V lost 1 base and J 4 bases, leaving 20 bases between the germline ends.

As regards this clonotype: A read error may produce the germline difference seen at one junction end. The CDR3 DNA follows: TGCGCCGGCAGCCAAAACACAGGTCCCCGGGAGACCCAGTACTTT. This encodes CAGSQNTGPRETQYF. The chain links TRBV4-3 to TRBJ2-5, with D possibly matching TRBD2 (6 bases). The CDR3 sequence is 15 residues long. Per the germline V gene, CDR1 is LGHNA and CDR2 is YSLEER.

The chain is built from TRBV20-1 and TRBJ2-5; 7 bases match TRBD2. There are 15 residues in the CDR3. The germline V gene encodes CDR1 DFQATT and CDR2 SNEGSKA (reference sequence). The trim removed 1 base at V and 2 bases at J, leaving 7 bases unmatched. The CDR3 sequence is CSARALRREQETQYF. Written as DNA, the CDR3 is TGCAGTGCTAGAGCACTGAGGCGGGAGCAAGAGACCCAGTACTTC.

To note about this clonotype: This clone may be a read error of a much larger clone one base away. This CDR3 reads CSAKRTGEGEKLLF. CDR3 bases: TGCAGTGCTAAACGGACAGGGGAGGGTGAAAAACTGCTTTTT. This chain connects TRBV20-1 to TRBJ1-4; 9 nucleotides match TRBD1. This CDR3 is built from 14 residues. Germline V lookup: CDR1 DFQATT, CDR2 SNEGSKA (reference sequence).

This clonotype showed up many times. The J gene is TRBJ2-5, the V gene TRBV2; D remains unclear. The CDR3 is 13 residues long. Germline CDR1 SNHLY, CDR2 FYNNEI. V lost 2 bases and J 4 bases, leaving 8 bases between the germline ends. CDR3 protein: CASSEIIRETQYF. The DNA for the CDR3 is TGTGCCAGCAGTGAAATAATCCGAGAGACCCAGTACTTC.

Ten or more counts support this clonotype. The CDR3 reads CASRLTAQAYEQYF. Here the CDR3 DNA reads TGTGCCAGCAGACTTACTGCGCAAGCCTACGAGCAGTACTTC. The chain combines TRBV5-6 with TRBJ2-7; D call uncertain. Germline V lookup: CDR1 SGHDT, CDR2 YYEEEE. The CDR3 contains 14 residues. Trimming shortened V by 5 bases and J by 2 bases, and 14 bases separated the two germline ends. The full variable domain, its missing parts supplied by reference TRBV5-6 and TRBJ2-7, is DAGVTQSPTHLIKTRGQQVTLRCSPKSGHDTVSWYQQALGQGPQFIFQYYEEEERQRGNFPDRFSGHQFPNYSSELNVNALLLGDSALYLCASRLTAQAYEQYFGPGTRLTVT.

The chain links TRBV2 to TRBJ1-3, with a tentative D call TRBD1 (6 bases). CDR1 and CDR2 (germline): SNHLY, FYNNEI. Trimming stripped 2 bases from V and 0 bases from J, with 11 bases between. CDR3 size: 16 residues. CDR3 in amino acids: CASSERTANSGNTIYF. The CDR3 nucleotides are TGTGCCAGCAGTGAAAGGACAGCCAACTCTGGAAACACCATATATTTT. Together with reference TRBV2 and TRBJ1-3, the CDR3 gives the full variable domain: EPEVTQTPSHQVTQMGQEVILRCVPISNHLYFYWYRQILGQKVEFLVSFYNNEISEKSEIFDDQFSVERPDGSNFTLKIRSTKLEDSAMYFCASSERTANSGNTIYFGEGSWLTVV.

The table lists this clonotype with many counts. V is TRBV19 and J is TRBJ2-5; D assignment may be TRBD1 or TRBD2 (5 bases each). CDR3 length equals 16 residues. Germline CDR1 is LNHDA and CDR2 is SQIVND (reference sequence). Trimming took off 3 bases at V and 5 bases at J, with 19 bases between the two ends. The CDR3 DNA reads TGTGCCAGTAGTATCGCGGGTGGTGGGGCGTATGAGACCCAGTACTTC. Translated: CASSIAGGGAYETQYF.

This clonotype is medium-sized (0.01 to 0.1%) within its sample. The rearrangement links TRBV12-3 or TRBV12-4 to TRBJ2-7; no firm D call. The CDR3 has 12 residues. V lost 4 bases, J lost 6 bases, and 10 bases lay in between. In nucleotides, the CDR3 is TGTGCCAGCAGTTCTATAGTGGGCGAGCAGTACTTC. Translated: CASSSIVGEQYF.

Concerning this clonotype itself: Since a much larger clone is just one base distant, this may be a read error. The chain uses TRBV18 and TRBJ2-5; D might be TRBD1 (6 bases). This CDR3 spans 15 amino acids. From germline, CDR1 is KGHSH and CDR2 LQKENI. Here the CDR3 reads CASSPRGHTQETQCF. Here the CDR3 DNA reads TGTGCCAGCTCACCAAGGGGACACACCCAAGAGACCCAGTGCTTC.

J is TRBJ2-1 and V is TRBV15, with D uncertain. Deletions cut 1 base from V and 8 bases from J, with 12 bases between. Germline loops: CDR1 LNHNV, CDR2 YYDKDF (reference sequence). The CDR3 contains 14 residues. The CDR3, as DNA: TGTGCCACCAGCAGAGGTCGGGCCTCCCATGAGCAGTTCTTC. This encodes CATSRGRASHEQFF.